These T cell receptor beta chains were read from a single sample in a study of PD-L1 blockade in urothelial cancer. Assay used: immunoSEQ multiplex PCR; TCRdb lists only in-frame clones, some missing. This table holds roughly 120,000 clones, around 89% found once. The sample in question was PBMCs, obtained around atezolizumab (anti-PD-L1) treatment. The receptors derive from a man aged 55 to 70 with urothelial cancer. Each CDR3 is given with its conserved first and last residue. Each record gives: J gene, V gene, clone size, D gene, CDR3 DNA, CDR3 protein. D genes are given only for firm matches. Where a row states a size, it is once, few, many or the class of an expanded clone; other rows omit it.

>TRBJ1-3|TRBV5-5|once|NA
TGTGCCAGCAGTAATGGAGCGACTCGAAACACCATATATTTT
CASSNGATRNTIYF
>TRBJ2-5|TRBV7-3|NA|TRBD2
TGTGCCAGCAGCTCCCAAGCGGGAGATGAGACCCAGTACTTC
CASSSQAGDETQYF
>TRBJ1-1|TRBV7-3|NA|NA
TGTGCCAGCAGCTTGATGGCCTCGAACACTGAAGCTTTCTTT
CASSLMASNTEAFF
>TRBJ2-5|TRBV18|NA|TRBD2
TGTGCCAGCTCACCTCAGGGACTAGCGGATCACCAAGAGACCCAGTACTTC
CASSPQGLADHQETQYF
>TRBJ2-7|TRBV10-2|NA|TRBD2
TGCGCCAGCAGTGAGTCAGGACTAGAGAGCGTATACGAGCAGTACTTC
CASSESGLESVYEQYF
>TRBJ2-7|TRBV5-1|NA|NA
TGCGCCAGCAGCTTGGCCGCTCAGGGGTCTGGCGAGCAGTACTTC
CASSLAAQGSGEQYF
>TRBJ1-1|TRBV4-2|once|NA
TGTGCCAGCAGCCTACTTCGCGGACAAGGGCTGACTGAAGCTTTCTTT
CASSLLRGQGLTEAFF
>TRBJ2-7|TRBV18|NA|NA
TGTGCCAGCTCACCAACGGGATCCGGGGACGAGCAGTACTTC
CASSPTGSGDEQYF
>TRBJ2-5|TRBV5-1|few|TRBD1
TGCGCCAGCGGCGGGACAGGGGGAGGGGAGACCCAGTACTTC
CASGGTGGGETQYF
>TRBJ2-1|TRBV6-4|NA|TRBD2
TGTGCCAGGACGACTAGCGGGAGGTATGAGCAGTTCTTC
CARTTSGRYEQFF
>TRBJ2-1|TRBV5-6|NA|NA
TGTGCCAGCAGCTGGCAGGACAGCCTGCATGAGCAGTTCTTC
CASSWQDSLHEQFF
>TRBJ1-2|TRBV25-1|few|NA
TGTGCCAGCAGTGGTGGGGCCGCCTATGGCTACACCTTC
CASSGGAAYGYTF
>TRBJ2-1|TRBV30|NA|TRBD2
TGTGCCTGGAGAACCAGCGGGAACTACAATGAGCAGTTCTTC
CAWRTSGNYNEQFF
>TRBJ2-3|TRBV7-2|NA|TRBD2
TGTGCCAGCAGCTACCGAGCGGGGGCGGGAGATACGCAGTATTTT
CASSYRAGAGDTQYF
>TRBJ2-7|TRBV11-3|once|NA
TGTGCCAGCAGCTTAATGGGAGACGAAGCCTACGAGCAGTACTTC
CASSLMGDEAYEQYF
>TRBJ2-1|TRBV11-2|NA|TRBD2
TGTGCCAGCAGCGCCATAGCGGGAGTTATTGAGCAGTTCTTC
CASSAIAGVIEQFF
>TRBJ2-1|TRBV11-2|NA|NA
TGTGCCAGCAGCACTACAGGGTCCCCCTACAATGAGCAGTTCTTC
CASSTTGSPYNEQFF
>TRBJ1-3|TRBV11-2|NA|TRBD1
TGTGCCAGCAGCATCACTATCGGACAGGCTAGGAGAAACACCATATATTTT
CASSITIGQARRNTIYF
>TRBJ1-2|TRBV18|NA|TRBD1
TGTGCCAGCTCACCACAACGGGACCACCGGGACAGTTCCGGCTACACCTTC
CASSPQRDHRDSSGYTF
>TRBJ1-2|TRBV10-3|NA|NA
TGTGCCATCAGTAACTCAGGGGATGGCTACACCTTC
CAISNSGDGYTF
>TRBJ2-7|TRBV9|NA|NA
TGTGCCAGCAGCGTAGCTCTGGGGAGCTCCTACGAGCAGTACTTC
CASSVALGSSYEQYF
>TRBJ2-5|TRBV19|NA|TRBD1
TGTGCCAGTAGCCGGGACAGGGCAGGAGGGGAGACCCAGTACTTC
CASSRDRAGGETQYF
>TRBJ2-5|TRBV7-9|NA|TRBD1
TGTGCCAGCAGCTTCCCCGACAGGGGTCGAGAGACCCAGTACTTC
CASSFPDRGRETQYF
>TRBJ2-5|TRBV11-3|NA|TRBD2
TGTGCCAGCAGCACCTGGACTAGCCGCCGGGAGACCCAGTACTTC
CASSTWTSRRETQYF
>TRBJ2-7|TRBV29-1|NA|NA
TGCAGCGCCTCGGGGGGACAAGGCGAGCAGTACTTC
CSASGGQGEQYF
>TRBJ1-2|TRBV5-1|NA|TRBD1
TGCGCCAGCAGCTTGGGTGCACAGGGGGTTTACACCTTC
CASSLGAQGVYTF
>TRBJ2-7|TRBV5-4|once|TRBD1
TGTGCCAGCAGCTTGGCCGCAGGGGGCACGTACGAGCAGTACTTC
CASSLAAGGTYEQYF
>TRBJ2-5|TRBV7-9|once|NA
TGTGCCAGCACACCCCGGGGGTGGGAGACCCAGTACTTC
CASTPRGWETQYF
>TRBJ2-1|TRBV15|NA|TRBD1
TGTGCCACCAGGGCAGCGGACAGGGGCGCCTACAATGAGCAGTTCTTC
CATRAADRGAYNEQFF
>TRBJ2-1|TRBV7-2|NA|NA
TGTGCCAGCAGCTTAAGGTCTCAGGGTGCCGGCAATGAGCAGTTCTTC
CASSLRSQGAGNEQFF
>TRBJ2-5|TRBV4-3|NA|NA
TGCGCCAGCAGCCAAGATCTCGATCCGGTGGGAGAAGAGACCCAGTACTTC
CASSQDLDPVGEETQYF
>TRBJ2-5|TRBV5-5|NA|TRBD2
TGTGCCAGCAGCTTGGATCGGGGGGGCCCCTCAGAGACCCAGTACTTC
CASSLDRGGPSETQYF
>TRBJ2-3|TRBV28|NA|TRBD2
TGTGCCAGCATCGGCGGGGGGGCTACAGATACGCAGTATTTT
CASIGGGATDTQYF
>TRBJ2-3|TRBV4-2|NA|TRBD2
TGTGCCAGCAGCCAGGACATAACTATAACGGGAGGCGTGGGTGATACGCAGTATTTT
CASSQDITITGGVGDTQYF
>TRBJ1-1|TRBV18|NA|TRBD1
TGTGCCAGCTCTCTGGACAGGGTGAACACTGAAGCTTTCTTT
CASSLDRVNTEAFF
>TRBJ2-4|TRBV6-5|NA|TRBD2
TGTGCCAGCAGGGGAGGGATAGCCAAAAACATTCAGTACTTC
CASRGGIAKNIQYF
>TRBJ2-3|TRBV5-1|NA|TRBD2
TGCGCCAGCAGCCCGGGACTAGCGGGAGGTTCACAGTATTTT
CASSPGLAGGSQYF
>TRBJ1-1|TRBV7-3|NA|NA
TGTGCCAGCAGCTTAACACAGTACACTGAAGCTTTCTTT
CASSLTQYTEAFF
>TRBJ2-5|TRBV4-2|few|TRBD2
TGTGCCAGCAGCCAAGACGCGGGGGGGGATTATGAGACCCAGTACTTC
CASSQDAGGDYETQYF
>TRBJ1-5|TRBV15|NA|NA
TGTGCCACCAGCAGAGAACAGCGGGATAGCAATCAGCCCCAGCATTTT
CATSREQRDSNQPQHF
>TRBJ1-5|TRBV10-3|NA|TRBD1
TGTGCCATCAGTGAGGGACAGGAGAGCAATCAGCCCCAGCATTTT
CAISEGQESNQPQHF
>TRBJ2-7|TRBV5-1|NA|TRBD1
TGCGCCAGCAACATCTCCCCGGGACAGTCACTGGAGCAGTACTTC
CASNISPGQSLEQYF
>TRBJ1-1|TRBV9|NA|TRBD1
TGTGCCAGCAGCGCCGGGACAGGGCCAAACACTGAAGCTTTCTTT
CASSAGTGPNTEAFF
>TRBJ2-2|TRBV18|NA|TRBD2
TGTGCCAGCTCACCACAGCCAGGGAGGGACACCGGGGAGCTGTTTTTT
CASSPQPGRDTGELFF
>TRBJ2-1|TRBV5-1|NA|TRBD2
TGCGCCACATCATTCGAGCGGGGGGTAATGGGGAATGAGCAGTTCTTC
CATSFERGVMGNEQFF
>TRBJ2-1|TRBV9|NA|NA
TGTGCCAGCAGCAGCACTTCGAGCTCCTACAATGAGCAGTTCTTC
CASSSTSSSYNEQFF
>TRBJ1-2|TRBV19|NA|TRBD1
TGTGCCAGTAGCGGGGACAGCGAATTTAACTATGGCTACACCTTC
CASSGDSEFNYGYTF
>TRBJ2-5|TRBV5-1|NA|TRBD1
TGCGCCAGCAGCTGGACAGGGGATGAGACCCAGTACTTC
CASSWTGDETQYF
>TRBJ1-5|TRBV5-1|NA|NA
TGCGCCAGCAGCTTGGACAGGGTGAACAATCAGCCCCAGCATTTT
CASSLDRVNNQPQHF
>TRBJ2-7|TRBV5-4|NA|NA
TGTGCCAGCAGCTTTTCGGGGATCCCCTACGAGCAGTACTTC
CASSFSGIPYEQYF
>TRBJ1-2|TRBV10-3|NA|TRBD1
TGTGCCAGCGAGCCTGCCGGGACAGGGGGCGATGAGAACTATGGCTACACCTTC
CASEPAGTGGDENYGYTF
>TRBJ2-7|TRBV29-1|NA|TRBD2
TGCAGCGTTGTCTTACTAGCGGGGCCCTATTACGAGCAGTACTTC
CSVVLLAGPYYEQYF
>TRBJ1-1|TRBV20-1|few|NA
TGCAGTGCTGCCCTACACACTGAAGCTTTCTTT
CSAALHTEAFF
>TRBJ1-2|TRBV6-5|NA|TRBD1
TGTGCCAGCACCCAGACGGACAGGGGCTATGGCTACACCTTC
CASTQTDRGYGYTF
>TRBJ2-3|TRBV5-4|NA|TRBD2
TGTGCCAGCAGCCTAAGACTAGCGGCAGATACGCAGTATTTT
CASSLRLAADTQYF